Here is one T cell receptor (beta chain) with its context. TCRdb's copy holds only in-frame clones and misses some; the assay was immunoSEQ multiplex PCR. The sample gives around 19,000 clones, just over 85% of which show up once; roughly 3.6% is in the top ten. The data derive from a study of PD-L1 blockade in urothelial cancer. The CDR3 has 12 amino acids. Trimming stripped 7 bases from V and 3 bases from J, with 10 bases between. Germline lookup yields CDR1 SNHLY and CDR2 FYNNEI. The gene calls are TRBV2 and TRBJ2-7; the D gene is possibly TRBD1 (6 bases). This receptor was taken from a middle-aged man with urothelial cancer. Sequencing used PBMCs, obtained around atezolizumab (anti-PD-L1) treatment. The CDR3 loop reads CASTEDSYEQYF. The CDR3, as DNA: TGTGCCAGCACTGAGGACAGCTACGAGCAGTACTTC.